Listed below are T cell receptor beta chains from one sample, sequenced in a study of T cells after posttransplantation cyclophosphamide. Generated by immunoSEQ multiplex PCR, the TCRdb table keeps only in-frame clones and is missing some. The sample consists of 25,000 or so clones, more than 75% of them appearing once. Sequenced: PBMCs. These TCRs come from a woman in her sixties or seventies with a blood cancer, CMV-positive, and with a related stem cell donor. Each CDR3 is given with its conserved first and last residue. A D gene is named only where the DNA matches it firmly. Size values are once, few and many counts, or a class for expanded clones, and some rows have none.

TRBJ1-1 once . TRBV7-8 CASSLRTHRNTEAFF TGTGCCAGCAGCCTTAGAACACACAGGAACACTGAAGCTTTCTTT
TRBJ1-2 . TRBD1 TRBV5-1 CASSKGTGGFGGYTF TGCGCCAGCAGCAAGGGGACAGGGGGTTTCGGCGGCTACACCTTC
TRBJ2-7 . TRBD2 TRBV27 CASSTLAGVLYEQYF TGTGCCAGCAGCACCCTAGCGGGAGTCTTATACGAGCAGTACTTC
TRBJ1-1 . . TRBV5-1 CASSIGHDTEAFF TGCGCCAGCAGCATAGGACACGACACTGAAGCTTTCTTT
TRBJ2-3 . TRBD2 TRBV7-3 CASSLKGWSSGVTDTQYF TGTGCCAGCAGCTTAAAAGGGTGGTCTAGCGGGGTCACAGATACGCAGTATTTT
TRBJ1-4 . TRBD1 TRBV5-1 CASRQTGANEKLFF TGCGCCAGCAGGCAGACAGGGGCTAATGAAAAACTGTTTTTT
TRBJ2-5 . . TRBV23-1 CASSPQGGEETQYF TGCGCCAGCAGTCCTCAGGGGGGAGAAGAGACCCAGTACTTC
TRBJ2-2 . TRBD2 TRBV7-7 CASSLVASGANTGELFF TGTGCTAGCAGCTTAGTGGCTAGCGGGGCGAACACCGGGGAGCTGTTTTTT
TRBJ2-3 . . TRBV5-6 CASSSQTRYRSSTDTQYF TGTGCCAGCAGCTCCCAAACACGGTACAGATCTAGCACAGATACGCAGTATTTT
TRBJ2-7 . TRBD2 TRBV15 CATSREFPGGSYEQYF TGTGCCACCAGCAGAGAGTTCCCGGGGGGCTCCTACGAGCAGTACTTC
TRBJ2-1 . . TRBV2 CASKKRQYNEQFF TGTGCCAGCAAGAAGCGGCAATACAATGAGCAGTTCTTC
TRBJ1-2 . TRBD1 TRBV11-2 CASSSLRTGNYGYTF TGTGCCAGCAGCTCCCTTCGGACAGGAAACTATGGCTACACCTTC
TRBJ2-1 . . TRBV5-1 CASSWNRLDNEQFF TGCGCCAGCAGCTGGAACCGACTAGACAATGAGCAGTTCTTC
TRBJ1-4 . . TRBV15 CATKRAVTNEKLFF TGTGCCACTAAGAGGGCTGTCACTAATGAAAAACTGTTTTTT
TRBJ2-2 . TRBD2 TRBV6-5 CASSYSFLAGAGELFF TGTGCCAGCAGTTACTCGTTCCTAGCGGGAGCCGGGGAGCTGTTTTTT
TRBJ1-2 . TRBD1 TRBV11-1 CASSFSQGAGYTF TGTGCCAGCAGCTTTAGCCAGGGGGCTGGCTACACCTTC
TRBJ2-1 . TRBD2 TRBV6-1 CASSGPGLAGLFSYNEQFF TGTGCCAGCAGTGGCCCGGGACTAGCGGGCCTTTTCTCCTACAATGAGCAGTTCTTC
TRBJ1-1 . . TRBV7-9 CASSLGRTPEAFF TGTGCCAGCAGCTTAGGCAGAACGCCTGAAGCTTTCTTT